The rows below give T cell receptor beta chains drawn from one sample of a study of breast tumors, draining lymph nodes, adjacent tissues. TCRdb ran MiXCR on the multiplex PCR reads and lists one entry per CDR3 protein. Of over 10,000 distinct CDR3 sequences in the sample, roughly 60% were seen once. The specimen sequenced was tumor-adjacent breast tissue. The receptor source for this set is a female donor with breast cancer. Some clones in this sample may be carry-over from other donors' samples. CDR3s include the opening cysteine and the closing phenylalanine or tryptophan. A D gene is named only where the DNA matches it firmly. Clone size is stated in some rows and not others, as once, few, many or a class when expanded.

d_gene	j_gene	abundance	v_gene	CDR3aa	CDR3nt
-	TRBJ2-2	-	TRBV11-2	CASRGSGTGELFF	TGTGCCAGCAGAGGGAGCGGCACCGGGGAGCTGTTTTTT
-	TRBJ1-6	-	TRBV20-1	CSAVGLLISPLHF	TGCAGTGCTGTTGGACTGCTTATTTCACCCCTCCACTTT
-	TRBJ1-4	-	TRBV20-1	CSARVVGGKLFF	TGCAGTGCTAGAGTAGTAGGTGGAAAACTGTTTTTT
-	TRBJ2-1	-	TRBV5-1	CASMRGLSNEQFF	TGCGCCAGCATGCGAGGGCTATCGAATGAGCAGTTCTTC
-	TRBJ2-2	-	TRBV6-5	CASSLGINTGELFF	TGTGCCAGCAGTCTAGGGATTAACACCGGGGAGCTGTTTTTT
-	TRBJ2-2	-	TRBV20-1	CSARPHKTTGELFF	TGCAGTGCTAGGCCCCACAAGACCACCGGGGAGCTGTTTTTT
TRBD2	TRBJ2-3	-	TRBV7-2	CASSLFGGTDTQYF	TGTGCCAGCAGCTTATTCGGGGGGACAGATACGCAGTATTTT
-	TRBJ1-6	medium-sized	TRBV11-1	CASSLAQDSPLHF	TGTGCCAGCAGCTTAGCGCAGGATTCACCCCTCCACTTT
-	TRBJ2-5	-	TRBV7-3	CASSWGVGGGAWETQYF	TGTGCCAGCAGCTGGGGCGTTGGGGGGGGGGCGTGGGAGACCCAGTACTTC
-	TRBJ2-2	-	TRBV7-3	CASSPFPPGETGELFF	TGTGCCAGCAGCCCCTTCCCCCCGGGAGAAACCGGGGAGCTGTTTTTT
TRBD2	TRBJ2-1	-	TRBV29-1	CSGATSGYNEQFF	TGCAGCGGCGCGACTAGCGGATACAATGAGCAGTTCTTC
-	TRBJ1-2	-	TRBV20-1	CSARDLQGNYGYTF	TGCAGTGCTAGAGATCTGCAGGGGAACTATGGCTACACCTTC
TRBD2	TRBJ2-3	-	TRBV10-2	CAVGLAATDTQYF	TGCGCCGTTGGCCTAGCGGCGACAGATACGCAGTATTTT
-	TRBJ1-2	-	TRBV7-4	CASSLVDIYYGYTF	TGTGCCAGCAGCTTAGTAGACATCTACTATGGCTACACCTTC
TRBD1	TRBJ1-2	-	TRBV7-2	CASSLDRGLGGYTF	TGTGCCAGCAGCTTAGACAGGGGGCTTGGTGGCTACACCTTC
-	TRBJ1-3	once	TRBV7-3	CASSLSVVSSGNTIYF	TGTGCCAGCAGCCTCAGTGTGGTGAGCTCTGGAAACACCATATATTTT
-	TRBJ1-4	medium-sized	TRBV2	CASSIPASSNEKLFF	TGTGCCAGCAGTATTCCCGCTTCCTCTAATGAAAAACTGTTTTTT
-	TRBJ1-6	few	TRBV20-1	CSASPTVSGNSPLHF	TGCAGTGCTAGCCCGACAGTCTCGGGTAATTCACCCCTCCACTTT
TRBD1	TRBJ2-7	-	TRBV2	CASSEGTGSYPPPLF	TGTGCCAGCAGTGAAGGGACAGGCAGCTATCCACCCCCTCTTTTC
-	TRBJ1-2	-	TRBV20-1	CSAALDKGYGYTF	TGCAGTGCTGCTCTTGACAAGGGGTATGGCTACACCTTC
-	TRBJ2-7	-	TRBV7-9	CASSLVQDEQYF	TGTGCCAGCAGCTTAGTGCAGGACGAGCAGTACTTC
TRBD1	TRBJ2-3	-	TRBV12-3/TRBV12-4	CASRVQGARTDTQYF	TGTGCCAGCAGGGTACAGGGGGCTCGGACAGATACGCAGTATTTT
-	TRBJ1-6	once	TRBV24-1	CATSETLHF	TGTGCCACCAGTGAAACCCTCCACTTT
TRBD2	TRBJ2-3	-	TRBV10-1	CASSEGTSGGSDTQYF	TGCGCCAGCAGCGAAGGGACTAGCGGAGGTTCAGATACGCAGTATTTT
-	TRBJ1-4	-	TRBV2	CASSDGRPPFKLFF	TGTGCCAGCAGTGATGGGAGGCCCCCTTTTAAACTGTTTTTT
-	TRBJ1-5	-	TRBV19	CASRNGDSSNQPQHF	TGTGCCAGTAGGAACGGGGATTCGAGCAATCAGCCCCAGCATTTT
TRBD2	TRBJ2-7	-	TRBV12-3/TRBV12-4	CASPGGGAQYEQYF	TGTGCCAGCCCGGGCGGGGGGGCCCAATACGAGCAGTACTTC
TRBD1	TRBJ2-7	-	TRBV20-1	CSAPGQVSYAQYF	TGCAGTGCCCCGGGACAGGTCTCCTACGCGCAGTACTTC
-	TRBJ2-4	many	TRBV3-1	CVSSQEGATKNIQYF	TGTGTCAGCAGCCAAGAGGGCGCGACCAAAAACATTCAGTACTTC
-	TRBJ1-6	medium-sized	TRBV7-9	CASSKSGGMASPLHF	TGTGCCAGCAGCAAAAGTGGGGGCATGGCTTCACCCCTCCACTTT
TRBD2	TRBJ2-3	-	TRBV20-1	CSAGYGLARYADTQYF	TGCAGTGCGGGCTACGGACTAGCGAGGTACGCAGATACGCAGTATTTT
-	TRBJ2-1	-	TRBV2	CASQVYNEQFF	TGTGCCAGTCAGGTCTACAATGAGCAGTTCTTC
TRBD2	TRBJ2-5	-	TRBV20-1	CSANPLGASGVQETQYF	TGCAGTGCTAACCCTCTGGGGGCTAGCGGGGTCCAAGAGACCCAGTACTTC
-	TRBJ1-6	-	TRBV25-1	CASSAGTDTSPLHF	TGTGCCAGCAGTGCAGGGACCGACACCTCACCCCTCCACTTT
-	TRBJ1-2	-	TRBV29-1	CSVYGGNYGYTF	TGCAGCGTTTATGGTGGGAACTATGGCTACACCTTC
-	TRBJ1-6	-	TRBV2	CASSELPPSPLHF	TGTGCCAGCAGTGAATTACCCCCTTCACCCCTCCACTTT
-	TRBJ1-5	many	TRBV7-2	CASSLLGLFNQPQHF	TGTGCCAGCAGCTTACTTGGTCTTTTTAATCAGCCCCAGCATTTT
-	TRBJ1-1	many	TRBV6-6	CAIGMNTEAFF	TGTGCCATAGGTATGAACACTGAAGCTTTCTTT
-	TRBJ1-5	-	TRBV7-2	CASSLYWGGDLNQPQHF	TGTGCCAGCAGCTTATATTGGGGGGGAGATTTGAATCAGCCCCAGCATTTT
-	TRBJ2-3	once	TRBV10-1	CASRDTDTQYF	TGCGCCAGCAGAGATACAGATACGCAGTATTTT
-	TRBJ2-3	many	TRBV6-5	CASKARSTDTQYF	TGTGCCAGCAAGGCCCGCTCCACAGATACGCAGTATTTT
TRBD2	TRBJ2-5	-	TRBV7-2	CASSLARGGREETQYF	TGTGCCAGCAGCTTAGCTCGAGGCGGGAGGGAAGAGACCCAGTACTTC
-	TRBJ2-7	-	TRBV9	CASSAELSSYEQYF	TGTGCCAGCAGCGCCGAACTTAGCTCCTACGAGCAGTACTTC
TRBD1	TRBJ1-3	once	TRBV19	CASSIHRDRTGNTIYF	TGTGCCAGTAGTATCCACCGGGACAGGACTGGAAACACCATATATTTT
-	TRBJ1-6	-	TRBV11-1	CASSFPGHLAPLHF	TGTGCCAGCAGCTTCCCGGGACACTTGGCACCCCTCCACTTT
-	TRBJ2-7	-	TRBV11-2	CASSKAGGQGCYEQYF	TGTGCCAGCAGCAAAGCGGGGGGACAGGGGTGCTACGAGCAGTACTTC
-	TRBJ2-1	-	TRBV7-9	CASSLRGNLYNEQFF	TGTGCCAGCAGCTTACGAGGGAATCTCTACAATGAGCAGTTCTTC
-	TRBJ1-2	medium-sized	TRBV12-3/TRBV12-4	CASSLILNYGYTF	TGTGCCAGCAGTTTAATTCTTAACTATGGCTACACCTTC
-	TRBJ1-4	once	TRBV29-1	CSVASGATNEKLFF	TGCAGCGTCGCTTCCGGGGCAACTAATGAAAAACTGTTTTTT
-	TRBJ1-2	-	TRBV5-1	CASRVMGLGPYGYTF	TGCGCCAGCAGGGTTATGGGCCTCGGGCCCTATGGCTACACCTTC
TRBD1	TRBJ2-1	-	TRBV11-2	CASSTGVISYDGQFF	TGTGCCAGCAGCACAGGGGTGATCTCCTACGATGGGCAGTTCTTC
-	TRBJ1-6	-	TRBV5-1	CASSLGTSYNSPLHF	TGCGCCAGCAGCCTAGGGACCTCCTATAATTCACCCCTCCACTTT
TRBD1	TRBJ1-5	many	TRBV9	CASSVGTVNQPQHF	TGTGCCAGCAGCGTTGGGACAGTCAATCAGCCCCAGCATTTT